The clone carrying this T cell receptor (beta chain) has just one count. Its cognate antigen is unknown. This specimen comes from a study of shared clonotypes between healthy human individuals. Study-level information: Samples came from two female and a few male donors aged 18 to 49.

Sequenced by immunoSEQ multiplex PCR; TCRdb stores in-frame clones only, minus some. Altogether around 2,000,000 clones are present, about 95% being singletons, with the ten largest covering 1.2%. Study-level findings and limits: Some clonotypes were shared by all four sorted-subset donors, while others were not shared. The non-shared ones had lower generation probabilities than the shared ones.

Trimming cost V 5 bases and J 0 bases, with 12 bases left between them. Germline values: CDR1 GTSNPN, CDR2 SVGIG (reference sequence). The length of the CDR3 is 14 residues. As defined, naive CD8 cells were CD45RO-negative and positively selected for CCR7, with terminally differentiated effector memory CD45RA+ cells excluded. The V gene is TRBV30, the J gene TRBJ2-3, with D possibly matching TRBD2 (6 bases). The sequenced sample was naive CD8+ T cells sorted from blood. This receptor was identified in a man aged 18 to 35 in good health. CDR3 residues: CAWQSGTSTDTQYF. CDR3 DNA sequence: TGTGCCTGGCAGTCCGGGACTAGCACAGATACGCAGTATTTT.